These 24 T cell receptor beta chains share one sample of origin, sequenced in a study of T cells in localized non-small cell lung cancer. Measured with immunoSEQ multiplex PCR; TCRdb has only the in-frame clones, and not every one. The table lists approximately 26,000 clones, 82% of them singletons. The sequences come from peripheral blood, collected before any cancer treatment. These receptors were taken from a woman aged 35 to 70 with stage I lung adenocarcinoma.

The chain is built from TRBV6-6 and TRBJ1-1; 9 bases map to TRBD1. Germline V gene sequence: CDR1 MNHNY, CDR2 SVGAGI (reference sequence). V shed 6 bases and J 6 bases; nucleotides not matched to a gene: 5. This CDR3 has 13 amino acids. Here the CDR3 reads CASREQGASEAFF. The CDR3 bases are TGTGCCAGCAGGGAACAGGGGGCCTCTGAAGCTTTCTTT.

This chain links TRBV9 with TRBJ2-2, with TRBD2 matching over 9 bases. Per germline, CDR1 SGDLS and CDR2 YYNGEE. Germline trimming cut 0 bases from V and 1 base from J; bases unmatched to any gene: 1. This CDR3 contains 16 residues. CDR3 DNA sequence: TGTGCCAGCAGCGTAGGACTAGCGGAGAACACCGGGGAGCTGTTTTTT. This sequence encodes CASSVGLAENTGELFF.

The chain uses TRBV10-3 and TRBJ1-1; possibly TRBD1 for D (5 bases). CDR1 is ENHRY, CDR2 SYGVKD, per germline. The ends were cut back, 3 bases at V and 5 bases at J, with 7 bases in the middle. The CDR3 extends over 12 amino acids. CDR3 in amino acids: CAISEGVTEAFF. CDR3 DNA sequence: TGTGCCATCAGTGAAGGGGTAACTGAAGCTTTCTTT.

CDR3 residues: CASNRQGRGTEAFF. The CDR3 DNA sequence: TGTGCCAGCAACCGACAGGGTAGGGGGACTGAAGCTTTCTTT. The chain is built from TRBV6-1 and TRBJ1-1, with 7 bases identical to TRBD1. CDR3 length equals 14 residues. Germline CDR1 reads MNHNS; CDR2 reads SASEGT. Unmatched junction bases numbered 10, after V lost 7 bases and J lost 5 bases.

This rearrangement joins TRBV18 to TRBJ1-5; D unresolved. V lost 3 bases, J lost 4 bases, and 10 bases lay in between. The germline CDR1 and CDR2 sequences are KGHSH and LQKENI. CDR3 length: 14 amino acids. The CDR3 here is CASSPGRDNQPQHF. CDR3 bases: TGTGCCAGCTCACCGGGTAGGGATAATCAGCCCCAGCATTTT.

Details on this clone: The same CDR3 arises from other DNA sequences in this sample as well. This chain connects TRBV5-4 to TRBJ2-1, with D perhaps matching TRBD1 (6 bases). V gave up 4 bases and J gave up 4 bases, with 9 bases separating them. Germline V gene lookup returns CDR1 SGHNT and CDR2 YYREEE (reference sequence). This CDR3 contains 13 residues. For the CDR3, the DNA is TGTGCCAGCAGCCTGGACAGTTACAATGAGCAGTTCTTC. Its translation: CASSLDSYNEQFF.

The rearrangement joins TRBV6-5 to TRBJ1-3; D is unclear. From germline, CDR1 is MNHEY and CDR2 SVGAGI. V was trimmed by 0 bases and J by 4 bases, leaving 13 bases between them. This CDR3 is 16 amino acids long. The DNA for the CDR3 is TGTGCCAGCAGTTACTCGCGCGGTACCCTCGGAAACACCATATATTTT. Its translation is CASSYSRGTLGNTIYF.

The chain links TRBV30 to TRBJ1-1; D gene ambiguous. The CDR3 sequence is 16 residues long. V dropped 3 bases and J dropped 10 bases, with 27 bases sitting between them. Germline CDR1 reads GTSNPN; CDR2 reads SVGIG (reference sequence). The CDR3 spells CAWSPGTRPMGLGAFF. The CDR3 DNA is TGTGCCTGGAGCCCCGGTACCAGACCGATGGGGTTGGGAGCTTTCTTT.

This chain uses TRBV5-4 with TRBJ2-7, with D perhaps matching TRBD1 (6 bases). The CDR3 sequence is 13 residues long. Germline CDR1 and CDR2: SGHNT and YYREEE (reference sequence). Trimming took off 3 bases at V and 2 bases at J, with 9 bases between the two ends. The CDR3 nucleotides are TGTGCCAGCAGCTCGGACAGCGCCTACGAGCAGTACTTC. Amino acids: CASSSDSAYEQYF.

This clone was observed once. The chain combines TRBV6-5 with TRBJ1-4, with D unresolved. Trimming left V 6 bases short and J 4 bases short, with 12 bases between. Germline V gene sequence: CDR1 MNHEY, CDR2 SVGAGI. The CDR3 is 14 amino acids. CDR3 in amino acids: CASRLDERNEKLFF. The CDR3 DNA sequence: TGTGCCAGCAGACTGGACGAACGTAATGAAAAACTGTTTTTT.

The chain is built from TRBV27 and TRBJ2-2; tentative D call: TRBD1 (6 bases). The CDR3 covers 14 residues. The germline V and J ends were trimmed by 6 bases and 7 bases, with 15 bases remaining between them. Germline CDR1 and CDR2: MNHEY and SMNVEV (reference sequence). In nucleotides, the CDR3 is TGTGCCAGCAGCCCAGACAGGACGAGCGGGGAGCTGTTTTTT. This sequence encodes CASSPDRTSGELFF.

J is TRBJ2-5 and V is TRBV5-1, with D possibly matching TRBD2 (6 bases). Between the trimmed V and J ends, which lost 0 bases and 5 bases, there was a span of 11 bases. This CDR3 comprises 14 residues. Per germline, CDR1 SGHRS and CDR2 YFSETQ. CDR3 DNA: TGCGCCAGCAGCTTGGGGGACTTATGGGAGACCCAGTACTTC. Translated, it gives CASSLGDLWETQYF.

The V gene is TRBV5-1, the J gene TRBJ2-4, with 12 bases fitting TRBD1. The germline V gene has CDR1 SGHRS and CDR2 YFSETQ. Losses at the gene ends were 2 bases for V and 8 bases for J; bases not matched to a gene: 8. The CDR3 totals 16 residues. The CDR3 DNA reads TGCGCCAGCAGCTTTCCGGGACAGGGGGCCGGAGACATTCAGTACTTC. It specifies CASSFPGQGAGDIQYF. Full variable domain (rest looked up from reference TRBV5-1 and TRBJ2-4): KAGVTQTPRYLIKTRGQQVTLSCSPISGHRSVSWYQQTPGQGLQFLFEYFSETQRNKGNFPGRFSGRQFSNSRSEMNVSTLELGDSALYLCASSFPGQGAGDIQYFGAGTRLSVL.

V and J are TRBV6-1 and TRBJ1-3, with D possibly being TRBD1 (5 bases). Germline CDR1 reads MNHNS; CDR2 reads SASEGT. There are 13 residues in the CDR3. The V and J ends lost 6 bases and 4 bases respectively, with 10 bases between them. The CDR3 region has the DNA TGTGCCAGCAGGCAGGGTAAAGGAAACACCATATATTTT. This translates into CASRQGKGNTIYF.

The V gene is TRBV29-1, the J gene TRBJ2-1; 12 positions agree with TRBD2. V was clipped by 4 bases and J by 5 bases; unmatched bases: 3. The CDR3 consists of 14 residues. Germline V gene lookup returns CDR1 SQVTM and CDR2 ANQGSEA. The CDR3 reads CSVAASGGDNEQFF. The CDR3, as DNA: TGCAGCGTTGCCGCTAGCGGGGGGGACAATGAGCAGTTCTTC.

This clone has a single count. CDR3 bases: TGTGCCAGCAGCTCAATACAGGGTAGCAATCAGCCCCAGCATTTT. Protein product: CASSSIQGSNQPQHF. V and J are TRBV7-2 and TRBJ1-5; tentative D call: TRBD1 (6 bases). Trimming took off 4 bases at V and 0 bases at J, with 10 bases between the two ends. CDR1 and CDR2 from the germline V gene are SGHTA and FQGNSA. The CDR3 consists of 15 residues. Based on the CDR3 plus reference TRBV7-2 and TRBJ1-5, the full variable domain is GAGVSQSPSNKVTEKGKDVELRCDPISGHTALYWYRQSLGQGLEFLIYFQGNSAPDKSGLPSDRFSAERTGGSVSTLTIQRTQQEDSAVYLCASSSIQGSNQPQHFGDGTRLSIL.

The table lists this clone with a few counts. This chain links TRBV4-3 with TRBJ1-1; D unclear. The V gene lost 0 bases and the J gene lost 0 bases, with 2 bases spanning the gap. CDR3 size: 13 residues. Per the germline V gene, CDR1 is LGHNA and CDR2 is YSLEER. This CDR3 reads CASSQDLNTEAFF. In DNA form, the CDR3 reads TGCGCCAGCAGCCAAGATTTGAACACTGAAGCTTTCTTT.

The chain carries TRBV30 and TRBJ1-5; a possible D gene is TRBD1 (5 bases). V lost 1 base and J 5 bases, leaving 9 bases between the germline ends. Germline V lookup: CDR1 GTSNPN, CDR2 SVGIG (reference sequence). The CDR3 totals 13 residues. CDR3 sequence: CAWSGRADQPQHF. DNA for the CDR3: TGTGCCTGGAGTGGCAGGGCCGATCAGCCCCAGCATTTT. Full variable domain (missing parts from reference TRBV30 and TRBJ1-5): SQTIHQWPATLVQPVGSPLSLECTVEGTSNPNLYWYRQAAGRGLQLLFYSVGIGQISSEVPQNLSASRPQDRQFILSSKKLLLSDSGFYLCAWSGRADQPQHFGDGTRLSIL.

The J gene is TRBJ2-7, the V gene TRBV7-9; D may be TRBD1 (5 bases). The V gene's germline CDR1 is SEHNR and CDR2 FQNEAQ (reference sequence). V was pared by 6 bases and J by 2 bases, with 23 bases between. The CDR3 totals 17 residues. In DNA form, the CDR3 reads TGTGCCAGCAGTCACTCCTTCCAGGGAAAGGAGACCTACGAGCAGTACTTC. It codes for CASSHSFQGKETYEQYF.

The chain's CDR3 is CASSQEGGGKLFF. The CDR3 region has the DNA TGCGCCAGCAGCCAAGAAGGGGGGGGAAAACTGTTTTTT. The chain employs TRBV4-3 and TRBJ1-4, with D perhaps TRBD1 (6 bases). Trimming cost V 0 bases and J 10 bases, with 9 bases left between them. The CDR3 sequence is 13 residues long. The germline CDR1 and CDR2 sequences are LGHNA and YSLEER.

This chain joins TRBV4-3 and TRBJ1-1; D unclear. Germline V gene sequence: CDR1 LGHNA, CDR2 YSLEER. V was pared by 3 bases and J by 3 bases, with 8 bases between. The CDR3 length is 13 residues. CDR3 protein: CASSHNRDTEAFF. The CDR3 DNA sequence: TGCGCCAGCAGCCATAACCGCGACACTGAAGCTTTCTTT.

The V and J genes are TRBV5-6 and TRBJ1-1; D ambiguous. Germline CDR1 is SGHDT and CDR2 is YYEEEE. This CDR3 is 14 amino acids long. V dropped 0 bases and J dropped 1 base, with 7 bases sitting between them. The CDR3 region has the DNA TGTGCCAGCAGCTTGGGGGCGTGGAACACTGAAGCTTTCTTT. It encodes CASSLGAWNTEAFF.

This clone was observed a handful of times. The V gene is TRBV27, the J gene TRBJ2-3; TRBD1 might be the D (5 bases). Germline V gives CDR1 MNHEY, CDR2 SMNVEV (reference sequence). The CDR3 spans 15 residues. Trimming removed 2 bases at V and 0 bases at J, with 9 bases between. This chain's CDR3 is CASSLGALSTDTQYF. The CDR3 region has the DNA TGTGCCAGCAGTTTAGGGGCACTTAGCACAGATACGCAGTATTTT.

The V gene is TRBV25-1, the J gene TRBJ2-6; D not certain. This CDR3 region has 14 residues. Germline values: CDR1 MGHDK, CDR2 SYGVNS. Trimming pared 8 bases from V and 2 bases from J, leaving 10 bases between. CDR3 sequence (DNA): TGTGCCAGCCAGTACAGCGCTGGGGCCAACGTCCTGACTTTC. Its protein is CASQYSAGANVLTF. Full variable domain (outside the CDR3, taken from reference TRBV25-1 and TRBJ2-6): EADIYQTPRYLVIGTGKKITLECSQTMGHDKMYWYQQDPGMELHLIHYSYGVNSTEKGDLSSESTVSRIRTEHFPLTLESARPSHTSQYLCASQYSAGANVLTFGAGSRLTVL.